This T cell receptor (beta chain) was observed in a study of blood T cell repertoires in COVID-19. Study details: From the United States, Italy and Spain came samples of acute and convalescent COVID-19. The cDNA or gDNA used as material had been derived from T cells, B-cell-depleted T cells, or PBMCs.

V gave up 3 bases and J gave up 5 bases; unmatched junction bases: 0. Germline assignment: CDR1 KGHSH and CDR2 LQKENI. The CDR3 sequence is 12 residues long. Recruited during active infection, patients (from Seattle) were subsequently followed longitudinally. Details on this clone: Other DNA sequences in this specimen translate into the identical CDR3.

Produced via immunoSEQ multiplex PCR; TCRdb's table is partial and in-frame only. The sample has more than 350,000 clones, about 90% seen once. The sequenced sample consisted of peripheral blood. This TCR was sampled from a woman in her twenties or thirties with COVID-19, enrolled during active disease. This rearrangement joins TRBV18 to TRBJ2-7; 8 positions agree with TRBD1. CDR3 bases: TGTGCCAGCTCACCGACAGGGGACGAGCAGTACTTC. This encodes CASSPTGDEQYF. The whole variable domain, filled in from reference TRBV18 and TRBJ2-7, reads NAGVMQNPRHLVRRRGQEARLRCSPMKGHSHVYWYRQLPEEGLKFMVYLQKENIIDESGMPKERFSAEFPKEGPSILRIQQVVRGDSAAYFCASSPTGDEQYFGPGTRLTVT.